Listed below are T cell receptor beta chains from one sample, sequenced in a study of blood T cell repertoires in COVID-19. Repertoires were generated with immunoSEQ multiplex PCR, while TCRdb's copy carries only in-frame clones and drops some. The sample lists some 69,000 clones; 65% to 85% were seen once. Sequencing was performed on peripheral blood. These TCRs come from a woman aged 60-75 years with acute or convalescent COVID-19. CDR3s include the opening cysteine and the closing phenylalanine or tryptophan. A D gene is named only where the DNA matches it firmly. The size field is filled for only some rows; it gives once, few, many or a size class.

clone size: .; J gene: TRBJ2-5; V gene: TRBV3-1/TRBV3-2; D gene: .; CDR3 protein: CASSQTGVQETQYF; CDR3 DNA: TGTGCCAGCAGCCAAACGGGGGTCCAAGAGACCCAGTACTTC
clone size: .; J gene: TRBJ2-2; V gene: TRBV19; D gene: TRBD1; CDR3 protein: CASSSTGTGGTGELFF; CDR3 DNA: TGTGCCAGTAGTAGTACCGGGACAGGGGGCACCGGGGAGCTGTTTTTT
clone size: .; J gene: TRBJ1-5; V gene: TRBV30; D gene: TRBD1; CDR3 protein: CAWSGQGNQPQHF; CDR3 DNA: TGTGCCTGGAGTGGACAGGGAAATCAGCCCCAGCATTTT
clone size: .; J gene: TRBJ2-7; V gene: TRBV30; D gene: TRBD2; CDR3 protein: CAWSGGLAEGYEQYF; CDR3 DNA: TGTGCCTGGAGTGGGGGACTAGCGGAGGGATACGAGCAGTACTTC
clone size: .; J gene: TRBJ2-2; V gene: TRBV27; D gene: .; CDR3 protein: CASSLWQGGTGELFF; CDR3 DNA: TGTGCCAGCAGTTTATGGCAGGGGGGCACCGGGGAGCTGTTTTTT
clone size: few; J gene: TRBJ2-7; V gene: TRBV6-1; D gene: .; CDR3 protein: CASSEAYSFYEQYF; CDR3 DNA: TGTGCCAGCAGTGAAGCATACAGCTTCTACGAGCAGTACTTC
clone size: .; J gene: TRBJ1-6; V gene: TRBV28; D gene: .; CDR3 protein: CASRGQNNSPLHF; CDR3 DNA: TGTGCCAGCAGAGGACAGAATAATTCACCCCTCCACTTT
clone size: .; J gene: TRBJ2-1; V gene: TRBV12-5; D gene: TRBD2; CDR3 protein: CASGLGTSGRGNEQFF; CDR3 DNA: TGTGCTAGTGGTTTGGGGACTAGCGGGAGAGGCAATGAGCAGTTCTTC
clone size: .; J gene: TRBJ2-4; V gene: TRBV23-1; D gene: .; CDR3 protein: CANHLQGSKNIQYF; CDR3 DNA: TGCGCCAACCACCTACAGGGATCCAAAAACATTCAGTACTTC
clone size: .; J gene: TRBJ1-4; V gene: TRBV5-1; D gene: .; CDR3 protein: CASSLGSATNEKLFF; CDR3 DNA: TGCGCCAGCAGCTTGGGGAGTGCAACTAATGAAAAACTGTTTTTT
clone size: .; J gene: TRBJ1-4; V gene: TRBV3-1/TRBV3-2; D gene: .; CDR3 protein: CASSRGTFNEKLFF; CDR3 DNA: TGTGCCAGCAGCCGCGGGACCTTTAATGAAAAACTGTTTTTT
clone size: once; J gene: TRBJ1-5; V gene: TRBV5-8; D gene: .; CDR3 protein: CASSVPGTTYSNQPQHF; CDR3 DNA: TGTGCCAGCAGCGTCCCCGGGACAACCTATAGCAATCAGCCCCAGCATTTT
clone size: .; J gene: TRBJ1-1; V gene: TRBV13; D gene: .; CDR3 protein: CASRARPGSTINTEAFF; CDR3 DNA: TGTGCCAGCAGGGCCCGTCCGGGAAGCACAATAAATACTGAAGCTTTCTTT
clone size: .; J gene: TRBJ2-1; V gene: TRBV9; D gene: TRBD2; CDR3 protein: CASSASASGGSYNEQFF; CDR3 DNA: TGTGCCAGCAGCGCATCGGCTAGCGGGGGGTCCTACAATGAGCAGTTCTTC
clone size: .; J gene: TRBJ1-4; V gene: TRBV2; D gene: .; CDR3 protein: CASTPDRYNEKLFF; CDR3 DNA: TGTGCCAGCACCCCGGACAGATATAATGAAAAACTGTTTTTT
clone size: .; J gene: TRBJ1-5; V gene: TRBV12-3/TRBV12-4; D gene: TRBD1; CDR3 protein: CASSGQGVQPQHF; CDR3 DNA: TGTGCCAGCAGTGGACAGGGGGTTCAGCCCCAGCATTTT
clone size: .; J gene: TRBJ2-1; V gene: TRBV5-1; D gene: TRBD1; CDR3 protein: CASSYDRGLANEQFF; CDR3 DNA: TGCGCCAGCAGCTACGACAGGGGGCTTGCGAATGAGCAGTTCTTC